Listed below are T cell receptor beta chains from one sample, sequenced in a study of graft-versus-host responses after intestinal transplantation. The method was immunoSEQ multiplex PCR; TCRdb's version includes in-frame clones alone and lacks a portion of them. The sample shows over 15,000 clones, roughly 94% of them seen only once. Material: PBMCs, obtained 23 days after intestinal transplant. The receptors stem from a human patient who received an intestinal transplant, so some T cells may come from the graft donor. Each CDR3 is given with its conserved first and last residue. A D gene is named only where the DNA matches it firmly. Part of the rows lack a size; the others show once, few, many or a class for expanded clones.

v_call: TRBV7-6; clone_size: once; d_call: .; j_call: TRBJ2-5; cdr3_nt: TGTGCCAGCAGCTTAGTCGGCAGGCGGGAGACCCAGTACTTC; cdr3_aa: CASSLVGRRETQYF
v_call: TRBV5-6; clone_size: once; d_call: .; j_call: TRBJ2-7; cdr3_nt: TGTGCCAGCAGCCCGTGGGACGCCTACGAGCAGTACTTC; cdr3_aa: CASSPWDAYEQYF
v_call: TRBV13; clone_size: .; d_call: .; j_call: TRBJ1-1; cdr3_nt: TGTGCCAGCAGCCAACAGGGTTGGATGAACACTGAAGCTTTCTTT; cdr3_aa: CASSQQGWMNTEAFF
v_call: TRBV25-1; clone_size: .; d_call: .; j_call: TRBJ1-5; cdr3_nt: TGTGCCAGCAGTGAAGGGAATCAGCCCCAGCATTTT; cdr3_aa: CASSEGNQPQHF
v_call: TRBV29-1; clone_size: .; d_call: TRBD2; j_call: TRBJ2-7; cdr3_nt: TGCAGCGGAACTAGCGGGTTTACCTACGAGCAGTACTTC; cdr3_aa: CSGTSGFTYEQYF
v_call: TRBV6-5; clone_size: .; d_call: TRBD1; j_call: TRBJ1-2; cdr3_nt: TGTGCCAGCAGTTACTCGGCGTCGACGGGACAGGATGGCTACACCTTC; cdr3_aa: CASSYSASTGQDGYTF
v_call: TRBV10-1; clone_size: .; d_call: .; j_call: TRBJ1-2; cdr3_nt: TGCGCCAGCAGTGAGAACAGGTTATTCTATGGCTACACCTTC; cdr3_aa: CASSENRLFYGYTF
v_call: TRBV5-4; clone_size: .; d_call: .; j_call: TRBJ2-2; cdr3_nt: TGTGCCAGCGCACCCGTCATCCCATCCACCGGGGAGCTGTTTTTT; cdr3_aa: CASAPVIPSTGELFF
v_call: TRBV12-1; clone_size: .; d_call: .; j_call: TRBJ2-1; cdr3_nt: TGTGCCAGCAGCTTTTACCCCCCAGCGGGAGGGTACAATGAGCAGTTCTTC; cdr3_aa: CASSFYPPAGGYNEQFF
v_call: TRBV2; clone_size: .; d_call: .; j_call: TRBJ2-7; cdr3_nt: TGTGCCAGCAGTTCCTCCAGGTCCTACGAGCAGTACTTC; cdr3_aa: CASSSSRSYEQYF
v_call: TRBV6-6; clone_size: .; d_call: TRBD1; j_call: TRBJ2-7; cdr3_nt: TGTGCCAGCAGTTACTACGGACAGGGGAAGGACGAGCAGTACTTC; cdr3_aa: CASSYYGQGKDEQYF
v_call: TRBV5-6; clone_size: .; d_call: .; j_call: TRBJ2-7; cdr3_nt: TGTGCCAGCAGCTTCGCCGCACCGATTGGGGAGCAGTACTTC; cdr3_aa: CASSFAAPIGEQYF
v_call: TRBV28; clone_size: .; d_call: TRBD1; j_call: TRBJ1-1; cdr3_nt: TGTGCCAGCACCTCAGGGGGCACGAACACTGAAGCTTTCTTT; cdr3_aa: CASTSGGTNTEAFF
v_call: TRBV11-3; clone_size: .; d_call: .; j_call: TRBJ2-2; cdr3_nt: TGTGCCAGCAGCTTTCTACCCTCCGGAGGGGAGCTGTTTTTT; cdr3_aa: CASSFLPSGGELFF
v_call: TRBV10-1; clone_size: .; d_call: TRBD2; j_call: TRBJ2-3; cdr3_nt: TGCGCCAGCAGTGAGACCGGACTAGCGGGCGTTGGGACAGATACGCAGTATTTT; cdr3_aa: CASSETGLAGVGTDTQYF
v_call: TRBV27; clone_size: .; d_call: .; j_call: TRBJ1-2; cdr3_nt: TGTGCCAGCAAAGGGTCAGGCCTCAACTATGGCTACACCTTC; cdr3_aa: CASKGSGLNYGYTF
v_call: TRBV15; clone_size: .; d_call: .; j_call: TRBJ1-2; cdr3_nt: TGTGCCACCAGCAGACAGTATGGCTACACCTTC; cdr3_aa: CATSRQYGYTF
v_call: TRBV7-2; clone_size: .; d_call: TRBD1; j_call: TRBJ2-7; cdr3_nt: TGTGCCAGCAGCTCGACAGGGGGTTACAACTACGAGCAGTACTTC; cdr3_aa: CASSSTGGYNYEQYF
v_call: TRBV4-3; clone_size: .; d_call: .; j_call: TRBJ2-7; cdr3_nt: TGCGCCAGCAGCCCCGCGGGATCGGGCTACGAGCAGTACTTC; cdr3_aa: CASSPAGSGYEQYF
v_call: TRBV18; clone_size: .; d_call: .; j_call: TRBJ1-1; cdr3_nt: TGTGCCAGCTCACCTGGAGACAGCGCAGCTTTCTTT; cdr3_aa: CASSPGDSAAFF
v_call: TRBV6-1; clone_size: .; d_call: TRBD2; j_call: TRBJ2-3; cdr3_nt: TGTGCCAGCAGTGAACTCGGACTAGCGGCTAGCACAGATACGCAGTATTTT; cdr3_aa: CASSELGLAASTDTQYF
v_call: TRBV4-1; clone_size: .; d_call: TRBD1; j_call: TRBJ2-1; cdr3_nt: TGCGCCAGCAGCCAAGAACGAAGGACAGGGGTCAATGAGCAGTTCTTC; cdr3_aa: CASSQERRTGVNEQFF
v_call: TRBV28; clone_size: .; d_call: TRBD2; j_call: TRBJ2-1; cdr3_nt: TGTGCCAGCAGTCCACCGGGACTAGCGGGAGATACTGAGCAGTTCTTC; cdr3_aa: CASSPPGLAGDTEQFF
v_call: TRBV29-1; clone_size: .; d_call: .; j_call: TRBJ2-7; cdr3_nt: TGCAGCGTTGAAGATGAATGGAGCTCCTACGAGCAGTACTTC; cdr3_aa: CSVEDEWSSYEQYF
v_call: TRBV4-3; clone_size: .; d_call: .; j_call: TRBJ2-5; cdr3_nt: TGCGCCAGCAGGTTCCTCAGCGAGGAGACCCAGTACTTC; cdr3_aa: CASRFLSEETQYF
v_call: TRBV27; clone_size: .; d_call: TRBD2; j_call: TRBJ2-7; cdr3_nt: TGTGCCAGCAATCCGGGACTAGCGGGAAGAGAGCAGTACTTC; cdr3_aa: CASNPGLAGREQYF
v_call: TRBV5-1; clone_size: .; d_call: .; j_call: TRBJ1-3; cdr3_nt: TGCGCCAGCAGCTTGGAAAGCCCTGGAAACACCATATATTTT; cdr3_aa: CASSLESPGNTIYF
v_call: TRBV2; clone_size: .; d_call: .; j_call: TRBJ2-7; cdr3_nt: TGTGCCAGCACCTGGGCCTACGAGCAGTACTTC; cdr3_aa: CASTWAYEQYF
v_call: TRBV27; clone_size: .; d_call: .; j_call: TRBJ2-7; cdr3_nt: TGTGCCACGGCCCCCGCGGGGTCCTACGAGCAGTACTTC; cdr3_aa: CATAPAGSYEQYF
v_call: TRBV5-4; clone_size: .; d_call: TRBD1; j_call: TRBJ2-7; cdr3_nt: TGTGCCAGCAGCGCCGGACAGGGGGTTGGGGGGGCCGACGAGCAGTACTTC; cdr3_aa: CASSAGQGVGGADEQYF
v_call: TRBV28; clone_size: .; d_call: .; j_call: TRBJ2-3; cdr3_nt: TGTGCCAGCAGTTTAACCGGGAGTACAGATACGCAGTATTTT; cdr3_aa: CASSLTGSTDTQYF
v_call: TRBV21-1; clone_size: once; d_call: .; j_call: TRBJ2-1; cdr3_nt: TGTGCCAGCAGCAGGAACCGGGGGACGGGGGATAACAATGAGCAGTTCTTC; cdr3_aa: CASSRNRGTGDNNEQFF
v_call: TRBV6-1; clone_size: .; d_call: .; j_call: TRBJ1-3; cdr3_nt: TGTGCCAGCAGTGATTTCTGGGGCTCTGGAAACACCATATATTTT; cdr3_aa: CASSDFWGSGNTIYF
v_call: TRBV18; clone_size: .; d_call: .; j_call: TRBJ1-1; cdr3_nt: TGTGCCAGCTCACCACAACCGGCTGAAGCTTTCTTT; cdr3_aa: CASSPQPAEAFF
v_call: TRBV13; clone_size: .; d_call: TRBD2; j_call: TRBJ2-3; cdr3_nt: TGTGCCAGCAGCTTAGTAGGACTAGCGGGCACAGATACGCAGTATTTT; cdr3_aa: CASSLVGLAGTDTQYF
v_call: TRBV30; clone_size: .; d_call: TRBD2; j_call: TRBJ2-1; cdr3_nt: TGTGCCTGGAGCGCCGGGGGGTACCCCTACAATGAGCAGTTCTTC; cdr3_aa: CAWSAGGYPYNEQFF
v_call: TRBV19; clone_size: .; d_call: .; j_call: TRBJ1-1; cdr3_nt: TGTGCCAGTACCCCGACCACCGCGACTGAAGCTTTCTTT; cdr3_aa: CASTPTTATEAFF
v_call: TRBV9; clone_size: once; d_call: .; j_call: TRBJ2-3; cdr3_nt: TGTGCCAGCAGCGTAGACGGGAGAGCGGCAGATACGCAGTATTTT; cdr3_aa: CASSVDGRAADTQYF
v_call: TRBV2; clone_size: .; d_call: .; j_call: TRBJ2-1; cdr3_nt: TGTGCCAGCATCTCTGGACGCTCCTACAATGAGCAGTTCTTC; cdr3_aa: CASISGRSYNEQFF
v_call: TRBV7-8; clone_size: .; d_call: .; j_call: TRBJ2-7; cdr3_nt: TGTGCCAGCAGCTTAAGGACAGACATGGTTGCCTACGAGCAGTACTTC; cdr3_aa: CASSLRTDMVAYEQYF
v_call: TRBV5-5; clone_size: once; d_call: .; j_call: TRBJ2-3; cdr3_nt: TGTGCCAGCAGCTTGATTTGGCGGAGCACAGATACGCAGTATTTT; cdr3_aa: CASSLIWRSTDTQYF
v_call: TRBV13; clone_size: .; d_call: .; j_call: TRBJ2-1; cdr3_nt: TGTGCCAGCAGCCACGAGGGGTCTAATGAGCAGTTCTTC; cdr3_aa: CASSHEGSNEQFF
v_call: TRBV28; clone_size: .; d_call: .; j_call: TRBJ1-2; cdr3_nt: TGTGCCAGCAGTCGAGGAGGGGGAGGCGACTATGGCTACACCTTC; cdr3_aa: CASSRGGGGDYGYTF
v_call: TRBV7-2; clone_size: .; d_call: .; j_call: TRBJ2-1; cdr3_nt: TGTGCCAGCAGCTTCAGGTCAGAGGATAGGTTCTTC; cdr3_aa: CASSFRSEDRFF
v_call: TRBV11-2; clone_size: .; d_call: TRBD1; j_call: TRBJ2-7; cdr3_nt: TGTGCCAGCAGCTTAGGGGACAGGCCGACCTACGAGCAGTACTTC; cdr3_aa: CASSLGDRPTYEQYF
v_call: TRBV19; clone_size: .; d_call: .; j_call: TRBJ1-1; cdr3_nt: TGTGCCAGTAGTAGTACTCGGAACACTGAAGCTTTCTTT; cdr3_aa: CASSSTRNTEAFF
v_call: TRBV27; clone_size: .; d_call: .; j_call: TRBJ2-1; cdr3_nt: TGTGCCAGCAGTTTGTCGGTTTCCTACAATGAGCAGTTCTTC; cdr3_aa: CASSLSVSYNEQFF
v_call: TRBV7-8; clone_size: .; d_call: .; j_call: TRBJ2-7; cdr3_nt: TGTGCCAGCCAGGGGGGCAGGGGCCTCTCCTACGAGCAGTACTTC; cdr3_aa: CASQGGRGLSYEQYF
v_call: TRBV7-9; clone_size: few; d_call: .; j_call: TRBJ1-2; cdr3_nt: TGTGCCAGCAGCTTACAGGGCTATGGCTACACCTTC; cdr3_aa: CASSLQGYGYTF
v_call: TRBV28; clone_size: .; d_call: .; j_call: TRBJ2-3; cdr3_nt: TGTGCCAGCAGTTTTTCAGGCACAGATACGCAGTATTTT; cdr3_aa: CASSFSGTDTQYF
v_call: TRBV27; clone_size: .; d_call: .; j_call: TRBJ2-7; cdr3_nt: TGTGCCAGCAGGGCACGGGGTTCCTACGAGCAGTACTTC; cdr3_aa: CASRARGSYEQYF
v_call: TRBV27; clone_size: .; d_call: .; j_call: TRBJ2-7; cdr3_nt: TGTGCCAGCAGTTCCGACAGGAGCTACGAGCAGTACTTC; cdr3_aa: CASSSDRSYEQYF
v_call: TRBV13; clone_size: .; d_call: .; j_call: TRBJ1-1; cdr3_nt: TGTGCCAGCAGCTTAGGGGCACAGGGTGAAGCTTTCTTT; cdr3_aa: CASSLGAQGEAFF
v_call: TRBV27; clone_size: .; d_call: .; j_call: TRBJ2-7; cdr3_nt: TGTGCCAGCAGTCCGCAGGACGCCTCCTCCTACGAGCAGTACTTC; cdr3_aa: CASSPQDASSYEQYF
v_call: TRBV27; clone_size: .; d_call: TRBD1; j_call: TRBJ1-2; cdr3_nt: TGTGCCAGCAGTTTGACAGGGCTCTATGGCTACACCTTC; cdr3_aa: CASSLTGLYGYTF
v_call: TRBV21-1; clone_size: once; d_call: .; j_call: TRBJ2-5; cdr3_nt: TGTGCCAGCAGCAAAGGTTATCTTAGGGGACTAGCGGTACAAGAGACCCAGTACTTC; cdr3_aa: CASSKGYLRGLAVQETQYF
v_call: TRBV6-6; clone_size: .; d_call: .; j_call: TRBJ1-2; cdr3_nt: TGTGCCAGCAGTTACGACAGGTACCTTTATGGCTACACCTTC; cdr3_aa: CASSYDRYLYGYTF
v_call: TRBV10-3; clone_size: .; d_call: .; j_call: TRBJ2-1; cdr3_nt: TGTGCCATCAGTGAGGGCTACTACAATGAGCAGTTCTTC; cdr3_aa: CAISEGYYNEQFF